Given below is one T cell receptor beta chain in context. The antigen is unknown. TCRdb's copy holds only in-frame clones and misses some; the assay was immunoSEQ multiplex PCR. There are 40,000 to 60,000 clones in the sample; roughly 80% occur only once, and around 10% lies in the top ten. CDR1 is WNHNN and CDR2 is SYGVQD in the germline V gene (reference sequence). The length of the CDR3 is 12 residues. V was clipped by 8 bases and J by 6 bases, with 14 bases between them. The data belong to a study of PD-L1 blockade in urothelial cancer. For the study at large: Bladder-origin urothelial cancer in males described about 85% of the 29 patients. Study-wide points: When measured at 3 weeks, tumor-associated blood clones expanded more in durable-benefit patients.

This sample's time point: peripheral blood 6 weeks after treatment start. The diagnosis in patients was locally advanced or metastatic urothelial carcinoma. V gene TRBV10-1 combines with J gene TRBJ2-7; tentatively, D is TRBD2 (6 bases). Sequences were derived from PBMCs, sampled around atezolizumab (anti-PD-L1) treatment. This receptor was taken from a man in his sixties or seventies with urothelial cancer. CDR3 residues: CASSATSTEQYF. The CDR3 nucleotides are TGCGCCAGCTCTGCGACTAGTACCGAGCAGTACTTC.